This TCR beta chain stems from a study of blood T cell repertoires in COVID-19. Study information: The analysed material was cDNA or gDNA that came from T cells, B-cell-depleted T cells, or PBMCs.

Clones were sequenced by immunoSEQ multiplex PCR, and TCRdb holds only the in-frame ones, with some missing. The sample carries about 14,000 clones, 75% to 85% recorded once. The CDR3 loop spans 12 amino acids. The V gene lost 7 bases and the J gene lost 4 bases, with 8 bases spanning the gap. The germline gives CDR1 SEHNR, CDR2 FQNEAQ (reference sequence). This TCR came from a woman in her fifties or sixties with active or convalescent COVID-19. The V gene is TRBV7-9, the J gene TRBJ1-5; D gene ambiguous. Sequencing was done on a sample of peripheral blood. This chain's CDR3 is CASNDGNQPQHF. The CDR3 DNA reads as TGTGCCAGCAACGACGGGAATCAGCCCCAGCATTTT. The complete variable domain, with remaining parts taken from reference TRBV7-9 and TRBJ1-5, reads DTGVSQNPRHKITKRGQNVTFRCDPISEHNRLYWYRQTLGQGPEFLTYFQNEAQLEKSRLLSDRFSAERPKGSFSTLEIQRTEQGDSAMYLCASNDGNQPQHFGDGTRLSIL.